Presented here are 8 T cell receptor beta chains from one specimen sequenced in a study of shared clonotypes between healthy human individuals. Clones were read by immunoSEQ multiplex PCR, and TCRdb kept only the in-frame ones, dropping some. The sample carries 1,400,000 or so clones, roughly 98.5% recorded once. The specimen was naive CD4+ T cells sorted from blood. Subset given: CD45RA+ positively selected. Every receptor here comes from a man younger than 45 in good health.

The V and J genes are TRBV28 and TRBJ2-1; D may be TRBD1 or TRBD2 (5 bases each). The length of the CDR3 is 13 residues. The V and J ends lost 8 bases and 6 bases respectively, with 14 bases between them. The germline CDR1 and CDR2 sequences are MDHEN and SYDVKM. The CDR3: CASLGTPLNEQFF. As DNA, the CDR3 is TGTGCCAGCCTCGGGACCCCCCTCAATGAGCAGTTCTTC.

The chain joins TRBV5-4 to TRBJ2-7, with D perhaps TRBD1 (6 bases). The V gene lost 2 bases and the J gene lost 5 bases, with 17 bases spanning the gap. Germline V CDR1 and CDR2: SGHNT, YYREEE (reference sequence). The CDR3 loop spans 15 amino acids. CDR3 bases: TGTGCCAGCAGCTTACCTCAGGGGTTGATGAACGAGCAGTACTTC. Its protein product is CASSLPQGLMNEQYF.

V and J are TRBV9 and TRBJ2-7; 11 nucleotides align to TRBD2. CDR3 size: 16 residues. The germline V gene has CDR1 SGDLS and CDR2 YYNGEE. After removal of 0 bases from V and 4 bases from J, the junction contained 6 bases not matched to a gene. The CDR3 nucleotides are TGTGCCAGCAGCGTAGCCCCACTAGCGGGAGTTTACGAGCAGTACTTC. Its protein is CASSVAPLAGVYEQYF.

Written as DNA, the CDR3 is TGTGCCAGCTCGTCCCTTGGGCAGGTTACTGAAGCTTTCTTT. Translating it yields CASSSLGQVTEAFF. V gene TRBV18 combines with J gene TRBJ1-1; D ambiguous. Germline CDR1 reads KGHSH; CDR2 reads LQKENI. The CDR3 has 14 amino acids. The ends were cut back, 6 bases at V and 5 bases at J, with 16 bases in the middle. The whole variable domain, filled in from reference TRBV18 and TRBJ1-1, reads NAGVMQNPRHLVRRRGQEARLRCSPMKGHSHVYWYRQLPEEGLKFMVYLQKENIIDESGMPKERFSAEFPKEGPSILRIQQVVRGDSAAYFCASSSLGQVTEAFFGQGTRLTVV.

The V gene is TRBV19, the J gene TRBJ1-4, with unresolved D. This CDR3 has 16 amino acids. CDR1 and CDR2 (germline): LNHDA, SQIVND (reference sequence). V lost 7 bases and J 3 bases, leaving 18 bases between the germline ends. Here the CDR3 reads CASTLIGMTPNEKLFF. The CDR3 DNA reads TGTGCCAGTACCCTCATCGGGATGACACCTAATGAAAAACTGTTTTTT.

The chain has TRBV19 and TRBJ2-3; 7 bases line up with TRBD1. The J segment lost 4 bases and the V segment lost 6 bases, leaving 7 bases of the junction unmatched. The CDR3 length is 14 residues. CDR1 is LNHDA, CDR2 SQIVND, per germline (reference sequence). DNA of the CDR3: TGTGCCAGTAGGAGGGACAGTGGGGCAGATACGCAGTATTTT. It specifies CASRRDSGADTQYF. Filled out from reference TRBV19 and TRBJ2-3, the complete variable domain reads DGGITQSPKYLFRKEGQNVTLSCEQNLNHDAMYWYRQDPGQGLRLIYYSQIVNDFQKGDIAEGYSVSREKKESFPLTVTSAQKNPTAFYLCASRRDSGADTQYFGPGTRLTVL.

The chain couples TRBV19 to TRBJ2-7, with 8 bases lining up with TRBD1. The CDR3 contains 16 residues. The junction had 12 bases not matched to a gene; V was cut back by 3 bases and J by 5 bases. Per germline, CDR1 LNHDA and CDR2 SQIVND (reference sequence). This CDR3 reads CASSIPLGQGRHEQYF. In DNA form, the CDR3 reads TGTGCCAGTAGTATCCCCTTAGGACAGGGCCGCCACGAGCAGTACTTC.

This clone has just one count. This chain joins TRBV6-1 and TRBJ1-2; 9 positions match TRBD1. The CDR3 runs to 15 residues. Germline CDR1 is MNHNS and CDR2 is SASEGT. Losses at the gene ends were 8 bases for V and 2 bases for J; bases not matched to a gene: 9. The CDR3 protein is CASGWDREYNYGYTF. The CDR3 DNA is TGTGCCAGCGGATGGGACAGGGAGTACAACTATGGCTACACCTTC.